One T cell receptor beta chain is described in this entry. As yet, its antigen is unknown. Other DNA sequences from this sample encode an identical CDR3 as well. Clones were read by immunoSEQ multiplex PCR, and TCRdb kept only the in-frame ones, dropping some. Of approximately 110,000 clones in the sample, just over 85% were seen once. The sample originates from a study of T cell responses to AZD1222 COVID-19 vaccine. Study observations and caveats: Repertoire sampling occurred only after the peak T cell response. Vaccine-associated CD4 TCRs spanned spike, dominant at 160-218 and 743-854.

Germline V gene sequence: CDR1 SQVTM, CDR2 ANQGSEA. The CDR3 length is 12 residues. Trimming took 6 bases from V and 6 from J, leaving 13 bases between them. The specimen comprised peripheral blood, sampled on day 0 of AZD1222 vaccination. This clonotype was sampled from an adult in good health. This rearrangement joins TRBV29-1 to TRBJ2-3; D is possibly TRBD1 (6 bases). CDR3 protein: CSVGHSGDTQYF. In nucleotides, the CDR3 is TGCAGCGTGGGACATTCCGGGGATACGCAGTATTTT.